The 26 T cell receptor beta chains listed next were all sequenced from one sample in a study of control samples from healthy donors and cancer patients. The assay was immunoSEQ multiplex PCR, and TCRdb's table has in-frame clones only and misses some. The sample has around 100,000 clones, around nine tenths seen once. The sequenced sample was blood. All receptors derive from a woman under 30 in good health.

The CDR3 DNA is TGCGCCAGCAGCTTCAGGGTATTAAGTGATGGCTACACCTTC. This sequence encodes CASSFRVLSDGYTF. The V call is TRBV5-1, the J call TRBJ1-2; TRBD1 is a possible D gene (5 bases). The germline V gene has CDR1 SGHRS and CDR2 YFSETQ. The germline V and J ends were trimmed by 2 bases and 6 bases, with 14 bases remaining between them. The CDR3 spans 14 residues.

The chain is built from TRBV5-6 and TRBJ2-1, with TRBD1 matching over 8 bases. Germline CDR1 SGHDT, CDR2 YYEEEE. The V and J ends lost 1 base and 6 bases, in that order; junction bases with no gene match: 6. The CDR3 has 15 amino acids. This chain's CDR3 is CASSLFGQGINEQFF. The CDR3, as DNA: TGTGCCAGCAGCTTGTTCGGACAGGGAATCAATGAGCAGTTCTTC.

CDR3 coding DNA: TGTGCCACTACTTTAGGGGGTGAACAGCCCCAGCATTTT. Translation: CATTLGGEQPQHF. This chain links TRBV2 with TRBJ1-5; TRBD1 is a possible D gene (6 bases). The CDR3 has 13 amino acids. Germline V gene lookup returns CDR1 SNHLY and CDR2 FYNNEI. Trimming cost V 10 bases and J 7 bases, with 17 bases left between them.

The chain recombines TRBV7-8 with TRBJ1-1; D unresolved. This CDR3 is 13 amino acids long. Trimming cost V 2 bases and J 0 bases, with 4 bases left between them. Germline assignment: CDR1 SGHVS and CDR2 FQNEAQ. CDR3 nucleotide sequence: TGTGCCAGCAGCTTAACGCTGAACACTGAAGCTTTCTTT. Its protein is CASSLTLNTEAFF.

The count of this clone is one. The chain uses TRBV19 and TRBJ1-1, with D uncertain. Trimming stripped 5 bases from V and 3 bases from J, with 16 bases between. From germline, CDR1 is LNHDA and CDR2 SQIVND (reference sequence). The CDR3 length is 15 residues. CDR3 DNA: TGTGCCAGTAGTTTACGGGCCTCTAGGGACACTGAAGCTTTCTTT. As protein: CASSLRASRDTEAFF.

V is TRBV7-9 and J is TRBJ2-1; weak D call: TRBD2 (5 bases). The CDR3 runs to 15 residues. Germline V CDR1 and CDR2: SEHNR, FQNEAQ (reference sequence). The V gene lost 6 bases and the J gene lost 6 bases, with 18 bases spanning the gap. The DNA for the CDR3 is TGTGCCAGCAGGGAGGCCCTCCTCGGTGGCAATGAGCAGTTCTTC. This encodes CASREALLGGNEQFF. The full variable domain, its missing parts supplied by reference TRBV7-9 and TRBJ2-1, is DTGVSQNPRHKITKRGQNVTFRCDPISEHNRLYWYRQTLGQGPEFLTYFQNEAQLEKSRLLSDRFSAERPKGSFSTLEIQRTEQGDSAMYLCASREALLGGNEQFFGPGTRLTVL.

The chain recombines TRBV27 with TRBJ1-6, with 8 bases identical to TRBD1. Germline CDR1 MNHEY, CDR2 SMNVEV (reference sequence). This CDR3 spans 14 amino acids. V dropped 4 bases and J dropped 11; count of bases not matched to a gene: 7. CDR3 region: CASSSGQGRTPLHF. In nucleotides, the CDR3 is TGTGCCAGCAGTTCCGGACAGGGCCGCACACCCCTCCACTTT.

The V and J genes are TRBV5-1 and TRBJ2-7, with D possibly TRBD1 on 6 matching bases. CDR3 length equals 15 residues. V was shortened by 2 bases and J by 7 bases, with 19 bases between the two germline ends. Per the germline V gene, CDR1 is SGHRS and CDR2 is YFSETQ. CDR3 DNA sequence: TGCGCCAGCAGCTTTGGGACAAGGGACCTTAATGAGCAGTACTTC. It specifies CASSFGTRDLNEQYF.

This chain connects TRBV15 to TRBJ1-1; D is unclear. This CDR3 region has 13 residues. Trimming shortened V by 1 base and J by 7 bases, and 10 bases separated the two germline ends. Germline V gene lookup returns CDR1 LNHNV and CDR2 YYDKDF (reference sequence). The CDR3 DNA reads TGTGCCACCAGCAGAGGAGTTTCTGGTGAAGCTTTCTTT. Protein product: CATSRGVSGEAFF.

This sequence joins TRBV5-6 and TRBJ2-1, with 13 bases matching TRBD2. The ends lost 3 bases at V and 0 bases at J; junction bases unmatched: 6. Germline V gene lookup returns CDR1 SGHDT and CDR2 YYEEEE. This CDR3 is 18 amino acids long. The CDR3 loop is CASSSLTSGGSSYNEQFF. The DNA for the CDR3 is TGTGCCAGCAGCTCCCTGACTAGCGGGGGGAGCTCCTACAATGAGCAGTTCTTC.

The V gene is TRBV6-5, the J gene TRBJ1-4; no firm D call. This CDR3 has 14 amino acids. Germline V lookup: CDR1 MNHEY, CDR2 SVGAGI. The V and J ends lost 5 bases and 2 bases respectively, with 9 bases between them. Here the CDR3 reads CASSIGQTNEKLFF. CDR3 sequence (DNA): TGTGCCAGCAGTATAGGCCAGACTAATGAAAAACTGTTTTTT.

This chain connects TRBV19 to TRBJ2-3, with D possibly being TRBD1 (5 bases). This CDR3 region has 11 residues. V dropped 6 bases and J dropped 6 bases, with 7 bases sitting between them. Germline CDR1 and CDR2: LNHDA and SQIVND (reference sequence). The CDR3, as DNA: TGTGCCAGTAGCCCAGGGGATACGCAGTATTTT. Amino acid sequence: CASSPGDTQYF.

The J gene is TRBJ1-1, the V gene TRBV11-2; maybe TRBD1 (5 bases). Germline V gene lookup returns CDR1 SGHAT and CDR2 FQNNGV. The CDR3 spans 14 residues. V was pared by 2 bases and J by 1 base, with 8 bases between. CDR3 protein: CASSLSTANTEAFF. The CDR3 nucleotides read TGTGCCAGCAGCTTATCGACAGCGAACACTGAAGCTTTCTTT.

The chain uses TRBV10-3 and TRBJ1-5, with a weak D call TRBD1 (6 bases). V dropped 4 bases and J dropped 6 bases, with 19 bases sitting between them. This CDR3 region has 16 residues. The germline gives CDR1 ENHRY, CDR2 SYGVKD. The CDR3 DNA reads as TGTGCCATCAGTGTTAGGGGGGTGGGGGAAGGTCAGCCCCAGCATTTT. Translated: CAISVRGVGEGQPQHF.

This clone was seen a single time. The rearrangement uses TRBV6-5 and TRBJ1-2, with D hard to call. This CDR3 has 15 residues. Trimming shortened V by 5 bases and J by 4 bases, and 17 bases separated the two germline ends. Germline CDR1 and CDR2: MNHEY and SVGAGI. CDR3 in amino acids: CASSPLGPLSYGYTF. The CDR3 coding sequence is TGTGCCAGCAGTCCCCTCGGGCCCCTAAGCTATGGCTACACCTTC.

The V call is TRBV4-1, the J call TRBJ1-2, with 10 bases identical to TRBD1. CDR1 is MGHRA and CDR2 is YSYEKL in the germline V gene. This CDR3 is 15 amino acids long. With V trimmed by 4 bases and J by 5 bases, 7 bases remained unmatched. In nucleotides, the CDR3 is TGCGCCAGCAGCCTGAAGGCGGACAGGGGGTATGGCTACACCTTC. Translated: CASSLKADRGYGYTF.

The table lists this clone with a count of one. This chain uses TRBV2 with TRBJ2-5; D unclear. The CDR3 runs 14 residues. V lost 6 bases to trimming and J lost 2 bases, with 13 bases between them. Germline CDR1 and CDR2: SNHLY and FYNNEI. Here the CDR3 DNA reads TGTGCCAGCAGGGGGTCAGGCAGTCAAGAGACCCAGTACTTC. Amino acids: CASRGSGSQETQYF.

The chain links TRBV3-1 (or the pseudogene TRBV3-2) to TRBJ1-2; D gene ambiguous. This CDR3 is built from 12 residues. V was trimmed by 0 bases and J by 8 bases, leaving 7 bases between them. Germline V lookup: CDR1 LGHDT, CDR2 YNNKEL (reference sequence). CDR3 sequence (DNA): TGTGCCAGCAGCCAAGAGAGGAGGGGCTACACCTTC. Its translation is CASSQERRGYTF.

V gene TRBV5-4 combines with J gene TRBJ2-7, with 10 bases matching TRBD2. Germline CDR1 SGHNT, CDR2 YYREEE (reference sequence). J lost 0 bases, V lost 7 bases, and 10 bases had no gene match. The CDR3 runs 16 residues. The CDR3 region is CASGRLLAGPSYEQYF. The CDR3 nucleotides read TGTGCCAGCGGACGACTACTAGCGGGGCCCTCCTACGAGCAGTACTTC.

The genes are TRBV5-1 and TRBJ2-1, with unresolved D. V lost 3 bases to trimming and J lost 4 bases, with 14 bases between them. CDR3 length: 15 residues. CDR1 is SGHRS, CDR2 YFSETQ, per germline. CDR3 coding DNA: TGCGCCAGCAGCTCCAACAGCCTAGATTACAATGAGCAGTTCTTC. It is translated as CASSSNSLDYNEQFF.

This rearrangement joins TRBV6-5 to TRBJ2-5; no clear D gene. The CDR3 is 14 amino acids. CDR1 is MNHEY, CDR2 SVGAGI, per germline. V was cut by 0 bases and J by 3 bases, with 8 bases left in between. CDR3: CASSYSDGEETQYF. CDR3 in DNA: TGTGCCAGCAGTTACTCGGACGGAGAAGAGACCCAGTACTTC.

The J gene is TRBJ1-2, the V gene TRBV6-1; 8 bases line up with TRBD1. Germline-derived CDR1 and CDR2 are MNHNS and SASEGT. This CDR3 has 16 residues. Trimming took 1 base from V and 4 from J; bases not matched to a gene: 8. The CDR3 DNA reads TGTGCCAGCAGTGAAGTGACAGGGGTTAGCGTCTATGGCTACACCTTC. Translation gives CASSEVTGVSVYGYTF.

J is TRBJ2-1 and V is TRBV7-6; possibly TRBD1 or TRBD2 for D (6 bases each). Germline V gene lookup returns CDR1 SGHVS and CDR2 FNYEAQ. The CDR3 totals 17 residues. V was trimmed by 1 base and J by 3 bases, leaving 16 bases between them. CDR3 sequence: CASSLDLVGGGYNEQFF. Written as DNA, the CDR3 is TGTGCCAGCAGCTTAGACTTGGTCGGGGGCGGCTACAATGAGCAGTTCTTC.

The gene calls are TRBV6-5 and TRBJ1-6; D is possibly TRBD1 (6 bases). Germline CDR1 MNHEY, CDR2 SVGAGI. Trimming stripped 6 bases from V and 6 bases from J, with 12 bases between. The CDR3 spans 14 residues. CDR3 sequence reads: CASRPDSTNSPLHF. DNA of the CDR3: TGTGCCAGCAGGCCGGACAGCACTAATTCACCCCTCCACTTT.

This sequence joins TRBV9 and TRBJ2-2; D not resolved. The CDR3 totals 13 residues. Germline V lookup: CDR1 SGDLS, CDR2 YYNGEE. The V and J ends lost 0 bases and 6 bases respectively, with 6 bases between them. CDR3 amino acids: CASSVEGSGELFF. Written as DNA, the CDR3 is TGTGCCAGCAGCGTAGAGGGTTCCGGGGAGCTGTTTTTT.

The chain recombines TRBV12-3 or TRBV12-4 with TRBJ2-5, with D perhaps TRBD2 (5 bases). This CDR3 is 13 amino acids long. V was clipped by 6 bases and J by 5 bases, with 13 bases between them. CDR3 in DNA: TGTGCCAGCAGGCCTAGTGGCGGGGAGACCCAGTACTTC. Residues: CASRPSGGETQYF.